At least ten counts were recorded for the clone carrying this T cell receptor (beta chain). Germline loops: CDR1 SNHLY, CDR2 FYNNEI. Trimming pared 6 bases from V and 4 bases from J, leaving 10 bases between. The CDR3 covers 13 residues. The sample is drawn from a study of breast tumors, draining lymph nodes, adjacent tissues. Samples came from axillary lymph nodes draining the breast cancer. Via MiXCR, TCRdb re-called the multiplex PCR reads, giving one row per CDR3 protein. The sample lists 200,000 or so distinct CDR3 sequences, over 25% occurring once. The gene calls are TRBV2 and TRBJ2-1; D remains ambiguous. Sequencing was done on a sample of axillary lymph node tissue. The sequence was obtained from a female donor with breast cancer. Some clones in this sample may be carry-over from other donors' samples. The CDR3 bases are TGTGCCAGCAGCCCCTTGGGTTACAATGAGCAGTTCTTC. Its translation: CASSPLGYNEQFF.